What follows are 11 T cell receptor beta chains derived from one specimen sequenced in a study of identical twins. One entry per CDR3 protein, called by TCRdb with MiXCR from the 5' RACE reads. The repertoire includes fewer than 250,000 distinct CDR3 sequences, 7.5% of them detected once, and less than 6.5% sits in the top ten. The sample also formed part of further work on yellow fever vaccine responses in identical twins.

Sample: CD8+ T cells sorted from blood. These receptors originate from a woman in her late teens or twenties in good health.

This clonotype turned up a few times. This sequence joins TRBV5-1 and TRBJ2-1; D is unclear. V was trimmed by 0 bases and J by 7 bases, leaving 11 bases between them. The length of the CDR3 is 14 residues. CDR1 is SGHRS and CDR2 is YFSETQ in the germline V gene. The CDR3 DNA follows: TGCGCCAGCAGCTTGGGCGCGGTAGGGAATGAGCAGTTCTTC. Translation: CASSLGAVGNEQFF.

About this clonotype: Since a much larger clone is just one base distant, this may be a read error. This rearrangement joins TRBV7-9 to TRBJ2-5, with 9 bases identical to TRBD1. V lost 4 bases and J lost 4; bases outside the gene matches: 7. CDR1 is SEHNR, CDR2 FQNEAQ, per germline (reference sequence). This CDR3 comprises 15 residues. The CDR3 loop is CASSSGTGNLETQYF. The DNA of the CDR3 is TGTGCCAGCAGCTCAGGGACAGGGAACTTAGAGACCCAGTACTTC.

The CDR3 loop is CATSESLNQPQHF. The CDR3 bases are TGTGCCACCAGTGAGAGCCTCAATCAGCCCCAGCATTTT. The chain employs TRBV24-1 and TRBJ1-5; no clear D. The germline V and J ends were trimmed by 4 bases and 3 bases, with 6 bases remaining between them. Germline lookup yields CDR1 KGHDR and CDR2 SFDVKD. This CDR3 region has 13 residues.

The rearrangement links TRBV15 to TRBJ1-1; D unresolved. The germline V gene encodes CDR1 LNHNV and CDR2 YYDKDF (reference sequence). The CDR3 covers 14 residues. Trimming took off 0 bases at V and 5 bases at J, with 10 bases between the two ends. The CDR3 loop is CATSREWSGTEAFF. The CDR3 DNA follows: TGTGCCACCAGCAGAGAGTGGTCCGGGACTGAAGCTTTCTTT.

There are many counts of this clonotype. The chain carries TRBV4-1 and TRBJ2-1; D could derive from TRBD1 or TRBD2 (5 bases each). The CDR3 has 15 residues. Germline CDR1 and CDR2: MGHRA and YSYEKL. V was trimmed by 2 bases and J by 3 bases, leaving 11 bases between them. The DNA for the CDR3 is TGCGCCAGCAGCCAATCCGGGACGGACTACAATGAGCAGTTCTTC. Translated, it gives CASSQSGTDYNEQFF.

The genes are TRBV9 and TRBJ1-5; D remains unclear. V shed 3 bases and J shed 3 bases, with 10 bases lying between them. This CDR3 region has 14 residues. Germline V gene data show CDR1 as SGDLS and CDR2 as YYNGEE. Here the CDR3 DNA reads TGTGCCAGCAGCGCGGACGGGATCAATCAGCCCCAGCATTTT. It codes for CASSADGINQPQHF.

This clonotype occurred many times. This rearrangement joins TRBV14 to TRBJ2-3; 11 bases agree with TRBD2. CDR3 length equals 20 residues. The junction had 17 bases not matched to a gene; V was cut back by 4 bases and J by 2 bases. In germline, CDR1 is SGHDN, CDR2 FVKESK. CDR3 sequence: CASSPGLAEAPTALTDTQYF. CDR3 nucleotides: TGTGCCAGCAGCCCGGGACTAGCGGAAGCCCCTACCGCTCTCACAGATACGCAGTATTTT.

In this sample, this clonotype turned up many times. V and J are TRBV4-1 and TRBJ1-1; D ambiguous. Looked up from germline, CDR1 is MGHRA and CDR2 is YSYEKL. The V end was cut by 6 bases, the J end by 0 bases, with 11 bases between. The CDR3 loop spans 14 amino acids. DNA of the CDR3: TGCGCCAGCAGTCTCACGGACGTGAACACTGAAGCTTTCTTT. Protein sequence: CASSLTDVNTEAFF.

This clonotype has a count of ten or more. The V gene is TRBV5-6, the J gene TRBJ2-3; D is perhaps TRBD1 or TRBD2 (5 bases each). Germline V CDR1 and CDR2: SGHDT, YYEEEE. The length of the CDR3 is 16 residues. V lost 8 bases and J 5 bases, leaving 24 bases between the germline ends. CDR3 sequence reads: CASSPGVREIGDTQYF. The CDR3 region has the DNA TGTGCCAGTTCCCCCGGGGTCAGGGAGATAGGAGATACGCAGTATTTT.

As to this clonotype: The junction and the germline gene differ at one end; a read error may be behind it. The genes are TRBV3-1 and TRBJ2-3; 9 nucleotides match TRBD2. The V gene's germline CDR1 is LGHDT and CDR2 YNNKEL (reference sequence). The length of the CDR3 is 15 residues. The CDR3 region has the DNA TGTGCCTGCAGCCCGAGTAGCGGGGGCTCAGATACGCAGTATTTT. Residues: CACSPSSGGSDTQYF.

Only a few counts were recorded for this clonotype. This chain connects TRBV27 to TRBJ2-3, with a weak D call TRBD2 (6 bases). V lost 8 bases and J 2 bases, leaving 14 bases between the germline ends. This CDR3 region has 14 residues. Germline loops: CDR1 MNHEY, CDR2 SMNVEV (reference sequence). CDR3 sequence: CASGVRGYTDTQYF. The CDR3 bases are TGTGCCAGCGGAGTCCGGGGGTACACAGATACGCAGTATTTT.